This TCR beta chain originates from a study of cytomegalovirus exposure and HLA in healthy donors. The study, taken as a whole, reports: A few V segments could not be told apart, such as TRBV6-2 and TRBV6-3, and were left out. Later analysis identified several of the most significant clusters that appeared linked to common viral pathogens.

Points on this clone: Its specificity is not known.

The PCR had 60 Vbeta and 13 Jbeta primers. The authors' processing: An analysis that came later counted approximately 76 million unique TCR beta chains, approximately 10 million shared. Profiling relied on immunoSEQ multiplex PCR, and the TCRdb table lists in-frame clones only, not all of them. For V, J and clone size, that table is used; D and trimming come from the DNA. This table holds 90,000 to 100,000 clones, roughly three quarters found once. There are 14 residues in the CDR3. Germline CDR1 and CDR2: PRHDT and FYEKMQ (reference sequence). The germline V and J ends were trimmed by 7 bases and 0 bases, with 13 bases remaining between them.

The sequenced material came from PBMCs. The clonotype was recovered from a woman aged 55 to 70 in good health and CMV-seropositive. The J gene is TRBJ2-7, the V gene TRBV13; D perhaps matches TRBD1 (6 bases). CDR3 DNA sequence: TGTGCCAGCACCTCCGGACAGAGCTCCTACGAGCAGTACTTC. Amino acids: CASTSGQSSYEQYF.